This entry lists 6 T cell receptor beta chains sequenced from one sample in a study of OX40 agonist ivuxolimab in advanced cancers. Clones were sequenced by immunoSEQ multiplex PCR, and TCRdb holds only the in-frame ones, with some missing. The sample lists some 74,000 clones, around 82% occurring once. Sample: CD4+ or CD8+ T cells sorted from blood, taken in a trial of the OX40 agonist ivuxolimab. The origin of the receptors is an adult with an advanced solid tumor such as melanoma, head and neck, liver or kidney cancer.

The gene calls are TRBV7-6 and TRBJ2-2; D might be TRBD2 (6 bases). Between the trimmed V and J ends, which lost 3 bases and 6 bases, there was a span of 11 bases. Germline V lookup: CDR1 SGHVS, CDR2 FNYEAQ. The CDR3 contains 14 residues. In DNA, the CDR3 is TGTGCCAGCAGCTTCGGGGGAGGCTCCGGGGAGCTGTTTTTT. Encoded protein: CASSFGGGSGELFF. The full variable domain, in which reference TRBV7-6 and TRBJ2-2 provide the parts outside the CDR3, is GAGVSQSPRYKVTKRGQDVALRCDPISGHVSLYWYRQALGQGPEFLTYFNYEAQQDKSGLPNDRFSAERPEGSISTLTIQRTEQRDSAMYRCASSFGGGSGELFFGEGSRLTVL.

V gene TRBV7-9 combines with J gene TRBJ1-6; D unclear. V was cut by 3 bases and J by 10 bases, with 10 bases left in between. The CDR3 consists of 13 residues. Germline V gene sequence: CDR1 SEHNR, CDR2 FQNEAQ (reference sequence). The CDR3 loop is CASSLELESPLHF. CDR3 sequence (DNA): TGTGCCAGCAGCTTGGAACTAGAGTCACCCCTCCACTTT.

The chain uses TRBV19 and TRBJ2-5, with 12 bases aligning to TRBD2. The germline V gene has CDR1 LNHDA and CDR2 SQIVND (reference sequence). This CDR3 region has 15 residues. The junction had 9 bases not matched to a gene; V was cut back by 4 bases and J by 9 bases. CDR3 region: CASSTLTSGRRAQYF. The CDR3 DNA follows: TGTGCCAGTAGTACCCTGACTAGCGGGAGAAGGGCCCAGTACTTC.

The chain carries TRBV2 and TRBJ2-7; D is undetermined. The ends were cut back, 8 bases at V and 8 bases at J, with 19 bases in the middle. The CDR3 spans 13 residues. CDR1 is SNHLY and CDR2 is FYNNEI in the germline V gene. The CDR3 nucleotides read TGTGCCAGCGGTCCCGCAGTCCCCGCGAAGCAGTACTTC. Protein: CASGPAVPAKQYF.

This clone was seen a few times. The chain employs TRBV2 and TRBJ2-3; no definite D call. CDR3 size: 13 residues. Per germline, CDR1 SNHLY and CDR2 FYNNEI. V lost 5 bases, J lost 8 bases, and 14 bases lay in between. The CDR3 protein is CASSLTRARTQYF. The CDR3 DNA is TGTGCCAGCAGTCTAACCCGGGCCCGTACGCAGTATTTT. The variable domain in full, with the rest retrieved from reference TRBV2 and TRBJ2-3, is EPEVTQTPSHQVTQMGQEVILRCVPISNHLYFYWYRQILGQKVEFLVSFYNNEISEKSEIFDDQFSVERPDGSNFTLKIRSTKLEDSAMYFCASSLTRARTQYFGPGTRLTVL.

This chain connects TRBV27 to TRBJ2-7; 11 bases match TRBD2. Germline CDR1 MNHEY, CDR2 SMNVEV (reference sequence). The CDR3 has 14 residues. Trimming cost V 6 bases and J 1 base; bases outside gene matches: 2. The CDR3 loop reads CASRGLAASYEQYF. CDR3 nucleotide sequence: TGTGCCAGCAGGGGACTAGCGGCATCCTACGAGCAGTACTTC.